These 9 T cell receptor beta chains came from one sample sequenced in a study of blood T cells in healthy people across ages. It was with a sample-barcoded 5' primer and a J-beta primer mix that a second PCR of about 7 to 12 cycles was run. TCRdb reanalysed the 5' RACE reads using MiXCR and keeps one entry per CDR3 protein. This table holds fewer than 700,000 distinct CDR3 sequences, around 48% found once. Sequencing used blood. Every receptor here comes from a man of 80 years or more in good health.

This clonotype showed up just a few times. This rearrangement joins TRBV20-1 to TRBJ1-5; 12 positions agree with TRBD1. In germline, CDR1 is DFQATT, CDR2 SNEGSKA (reference sequence). The CDR3 sequence is 14 residues long. After removal of 4 bases from V and 8 bases from J, the junction contained 6 bases not matched to a gene. This CDR3 reads CSAIRDRGPEPQHF. DNA for the CDR3: TGCAGTGCTATCCGGGACAGGGGGCCGGAGCCCCAGCATTTT.

The chain carries TRBV2 and TRBJ2-7; possibly TRBD1 for D (6 bases). The tail of the sequence fits TRBJ2-5 better, so the J call may be wrong. This CDR3 has 16 residues. In germline, CDR1 is SNHLY, CDR2 FYNNEI. The CDR3 sequence is CASGTWGPNPSETQYF. The CDR3 region has the DNA TGTGCCAGCGGGACATGGGGACCCAACCCCAGCGAGACCCAGTACTTC.

In DNA, the CDR3 is TGCAGCGTTGTGGGGACAGGGAGGGAAAAACTGTTTTTT. It codes for CSVVGTGREKLFF. The chain has TRBV29-1 and TRBJ1-4, with 9 bases lining up with TRBD1. V gave up 4 bases and J gave up 8 bases; unmatched junction bases: 5. Germline V gene data show CDR1 as SQVTM and CDR2 as ANQGSEA. This CDR3 has 13 residues.

The chain links TRBV9 to TRBJ2-1, with TRBD2 identical over 8 bases. Germline V lookup: CDR1 SGDLS, CDR2 YYNGEE. V lost 3 bases to trimming and J lost 9 bases; unmatched junction nucleotides: 8. The CDR3 totals 14 residues. CDR3 DNA: TGTGCCAGCAGCGGGAGCGGGAGTCGGGGTGAGCAGTTCTTC. It codes for CASSGSGSRGEQFF.

This clonotype appeared a few times. V usage is TRBV6-6 and J usage is TRBJ1-1, with D hard to call. Trimming pared 4 bases from V and 1 base from J, leaving 7 bases between. CDR1 and CDR2 from the germline V gene are MNHNY and SVGAGI (reference sequence). CDR3 size: 13 residues. The CDR3 DNA reads TGTGCCAGCAGTTTTCAAACGAACACTGAAGCTTTCTTT. Encoded protein: CASSFQTNTEAFF.

The chain couples TRBV24-1 to TRBJ2-3, with D hard to call. V was cut by 4 bases and J by 4 bases, with 2 bases left in between. The CDR3 consists of 11 residues. Germline loops: CDR1 KGHDR, CDR2 SFDVKD. CDR3: CATSEADTQYF. The CDR3 DNA reads as TGTGCCACCAGTGAGGCAGATACGCAGTATTTT.

CDR3 sequence: CASSSPPGSSTDTQYF. The CDR3 DNA reads TGTGCCAGCAGCTCCCCCCCGGGGTCCAGCACAGATACGCAGTATTTT. V gene TRBV11-1 combines with J gene TRBJ2-3; tentative D call: TRBD2 (5 bases). V gave up 4 bases and J gave up 0 bases, with 14 bases separating them. CDR1 and CDR2 from the germline V gene are SGHAT and FQDESV (reference sequence). The CDR3 length is 16 residues.

The gene calls are TRBV5-6 and TRBJ1-2; a weak D match, TRBD1 (6 bases). CDR1 and CDR2 (germline): SGHDT, YYEEEE. This CDR3 has 15 amino acids. V dropped 4 bases and J dropped 0 bases, with 13 bases sitting between them. The CDR3 spells CASSRDRRSNYGYTF. CDR3 coding DNA: TGTGCCAGCAGCCGCGACAGGCGCTCTAACTATGGCTACACCTTC.

This chain connects TRBV25-1 to TRBJ1-1, with D uncertain. Trimming stripped 3 bases from V and 3 bases from J, with 14 bases between. Germline values: CDR1 MGHDK, CDR2 SYGVNS. This CDR3 region has 15 residues. Here the CDR3 reads CASSDEGLMYTEAFF. The CDR3 coding sequence is TGTGCCAGCAGTGATGAAGGGCTGATGTACACTGAAGCTTTCTTT. Full variable domain (remainder filled in from reference TRBV25-1 and TRBJ1-1): EADIYQTPRYLVIGTGKKITLECSQTMGHDKMYWYQQDPGMELHLIHYSYGVNSTEKGDLSSESTVSRIRTEHFPLTLESARPSHTSQYLCASSDEGLMYTEAFFGQGTRLTVV.